The source of this T cell receptor beta chain is a study of PD-1 blockade in classical Hodgkin lymphoma. Every patient relapsed after autologous stem cell transplantation, and brentuximab vedotin exposure varied. The method was immunoSEQ multiplex PCR; TCRdb's version includes in-frame clones alone and lacks a portion of them. In the table there are almost 85,000 clones, 89% of which are singletons. Germline V CDR1 and CDR2: MDHEN, SYDVKM. V lost 3 bases, J lost 6 bases, and 9 bases lay in between. CDR3 length: 12 residues. The input for sequencing was peripheral blood mononuclear cells (PBMCs), taken at baseline. This chain links TRBV28 with TRBJ2-7, with D perhaps assigned TRBD1 or TRBD2 (5 bases each). The receptor's source is a human donor with classical Hodgkin lymphoma. CDR3 sequence reads: CASSFSGTEQYF. For the CDR3, the DNA is TGTGCCAGCAGTTTCTCCGGGACCGAGCAGTACTTC.